This T cell receptor (beta chain) was identified during a study of T cells in Graves' hyperthyroidism and ophthalmopathy. Study-level results: Most thyroid clonotypes with frequency above 0.001 were detected in blood.

This clonotype was recorded a few times. Antigen: not known. Amplified TCR beta CDR3 regions derived from RNA transcripts. Initially, a first-round RT-PCR of the TCR CDR3 employed the HTBI primer set. Each CDR3 protein is one row after TCRdb ran MiXCR on the multiplex PCR reads. The table lists 450,000 to 600,000 distinct CDR3 sequences, around 13% of them singletons, with over 11% in the top ten. Material: blood. The receptor comes from a woman in her 40s with Graves' hyperthyroidism.

The CDR3 DNA reads as TGTGCCACCAGCAGAGCAATAGCGGGCGTCCAAGAGACCCAGTACTTC. Translating gives CATSRAIAGVQETQYF. The rearrangement uses TRBV15 and TRBJ2-5; 7 bases match TRBD2. The germline V gene has CDR1 LNHNV and CDR2 YYDKDF (reference sequence). This CDR3 has 16 residues. Losses at the gene ends were 1 base for V and 1 base for J; bases not matched to a gene: 6.